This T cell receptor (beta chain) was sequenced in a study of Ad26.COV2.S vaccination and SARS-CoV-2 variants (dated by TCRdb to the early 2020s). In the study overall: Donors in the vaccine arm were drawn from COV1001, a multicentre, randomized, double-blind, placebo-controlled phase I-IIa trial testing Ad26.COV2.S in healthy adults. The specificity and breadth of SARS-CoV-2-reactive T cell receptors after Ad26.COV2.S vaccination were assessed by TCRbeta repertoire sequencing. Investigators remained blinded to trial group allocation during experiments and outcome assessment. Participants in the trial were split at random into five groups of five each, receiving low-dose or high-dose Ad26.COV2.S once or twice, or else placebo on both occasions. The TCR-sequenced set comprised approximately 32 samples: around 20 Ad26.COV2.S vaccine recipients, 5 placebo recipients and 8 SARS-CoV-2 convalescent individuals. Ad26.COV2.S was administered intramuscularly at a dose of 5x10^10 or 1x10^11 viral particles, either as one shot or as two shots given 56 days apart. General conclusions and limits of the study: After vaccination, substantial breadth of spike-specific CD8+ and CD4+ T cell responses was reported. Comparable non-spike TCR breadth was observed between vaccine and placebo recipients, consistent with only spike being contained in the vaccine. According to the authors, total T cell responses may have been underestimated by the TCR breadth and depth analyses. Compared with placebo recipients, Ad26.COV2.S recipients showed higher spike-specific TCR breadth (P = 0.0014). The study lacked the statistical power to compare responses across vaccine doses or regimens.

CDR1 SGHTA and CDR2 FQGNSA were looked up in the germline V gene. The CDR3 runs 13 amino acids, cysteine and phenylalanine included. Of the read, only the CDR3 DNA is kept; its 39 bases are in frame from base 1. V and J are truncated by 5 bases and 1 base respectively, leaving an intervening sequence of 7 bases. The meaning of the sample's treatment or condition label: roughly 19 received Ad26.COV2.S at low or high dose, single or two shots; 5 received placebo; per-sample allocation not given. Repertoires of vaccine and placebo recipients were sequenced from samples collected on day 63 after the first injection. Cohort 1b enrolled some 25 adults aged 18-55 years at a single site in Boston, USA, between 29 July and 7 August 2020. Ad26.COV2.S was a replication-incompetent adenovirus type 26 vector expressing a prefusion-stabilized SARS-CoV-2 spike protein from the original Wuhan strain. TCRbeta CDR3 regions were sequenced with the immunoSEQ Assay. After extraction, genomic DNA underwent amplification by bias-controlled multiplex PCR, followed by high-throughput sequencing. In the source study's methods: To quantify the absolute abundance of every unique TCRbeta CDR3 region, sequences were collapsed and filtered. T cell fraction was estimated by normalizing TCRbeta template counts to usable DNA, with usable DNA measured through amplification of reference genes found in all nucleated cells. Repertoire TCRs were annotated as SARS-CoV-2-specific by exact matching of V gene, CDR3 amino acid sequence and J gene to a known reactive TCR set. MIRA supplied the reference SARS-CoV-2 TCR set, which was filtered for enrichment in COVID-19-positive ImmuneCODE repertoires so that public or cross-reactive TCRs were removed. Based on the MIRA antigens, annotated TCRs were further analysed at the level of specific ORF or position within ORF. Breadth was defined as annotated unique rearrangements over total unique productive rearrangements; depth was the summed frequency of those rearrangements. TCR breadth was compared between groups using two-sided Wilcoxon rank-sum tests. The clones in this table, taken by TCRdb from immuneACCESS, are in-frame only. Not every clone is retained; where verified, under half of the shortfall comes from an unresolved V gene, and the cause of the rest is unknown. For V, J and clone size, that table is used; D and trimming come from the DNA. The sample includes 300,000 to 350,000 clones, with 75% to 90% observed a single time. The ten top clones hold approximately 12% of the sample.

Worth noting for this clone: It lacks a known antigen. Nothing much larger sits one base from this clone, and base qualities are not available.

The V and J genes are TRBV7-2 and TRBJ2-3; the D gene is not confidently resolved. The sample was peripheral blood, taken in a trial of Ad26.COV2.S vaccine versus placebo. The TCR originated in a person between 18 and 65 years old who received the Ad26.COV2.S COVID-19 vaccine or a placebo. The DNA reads TGTGCCAGCAGCCGACTCCGCACAGATACGCAGTATTTT. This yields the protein CASSRLRTDTQYF.